This section outlines one T cell receptor (beta chain) sequence together with its context. Original handling: Reference gene primer amplification gave nucleated cell count estimates. Produced via immunoSEQ multiplex PCR; TCRdb's table is partial and in-frame only. The V and J calls and clone size were taken over from that table, and D and trimming were inferred from the DNA. The table includes about 110,000 clones, 80% to 85% detected once. These data are taken from a study of blood T cell repertoires in COVID-19. Study as a whole: From the United States, Italy and Spain came samples of acute and convalescent COVID-19. T cells, B-cell-depleted T cells, or PBMCs supplied cDNA or gDNA.

The CDR3 length is 16 residues. The junction had 5 bases not matched to a gene; V was cut back by 5 bases and J by 4 bases. CDR1 LNHDA and CDR2 SQIVND come from the germline V gene (reference sequence). Sequenced sample: peripheral blood. The TCR sequence derives from a woman aged 80 or over with acute or convalescent COVID-19. This chain links TRBV19 with TRBJ2-3; 14 bases agree with TRBD2. DNA for the CDR3: TGTGCCAGTAGTCCCGCGGGACTAGCGGGAGCAGATACGCAGTATTTT. Amino acid sequence: CASSPAGLAGADTQYF.